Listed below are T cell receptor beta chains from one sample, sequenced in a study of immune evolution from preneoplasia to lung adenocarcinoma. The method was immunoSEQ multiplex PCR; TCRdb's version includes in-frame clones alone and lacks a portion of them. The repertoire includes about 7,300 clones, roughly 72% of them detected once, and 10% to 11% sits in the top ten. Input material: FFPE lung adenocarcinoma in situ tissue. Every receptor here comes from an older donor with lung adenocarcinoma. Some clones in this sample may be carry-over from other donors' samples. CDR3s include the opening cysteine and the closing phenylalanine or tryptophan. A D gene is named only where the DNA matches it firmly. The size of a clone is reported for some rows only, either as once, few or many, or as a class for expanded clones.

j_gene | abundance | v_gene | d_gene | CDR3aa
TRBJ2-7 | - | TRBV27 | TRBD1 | CASSLSKGAFFYEQYF
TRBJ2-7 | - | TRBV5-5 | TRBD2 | CASRLGTSGNYEQYF
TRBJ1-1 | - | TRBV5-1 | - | CASSFLGADTEAFF
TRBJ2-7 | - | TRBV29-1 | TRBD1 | CSVGTAEQYF
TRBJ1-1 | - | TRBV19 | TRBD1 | CASSLAGTGKETEAFF
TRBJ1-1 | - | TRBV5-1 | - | CASSATAGSDTEAFF
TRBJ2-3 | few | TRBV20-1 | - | CSARATPTQYF
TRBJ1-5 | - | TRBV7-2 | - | CASSLEPGGQPQHF
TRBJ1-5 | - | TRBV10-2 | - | CASSEQGYQPQHF
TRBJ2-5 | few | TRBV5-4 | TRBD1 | CASSPPPTTGREETQYF
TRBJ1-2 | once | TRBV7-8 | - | CASSLDPGYGYTF
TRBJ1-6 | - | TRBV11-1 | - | CASSLAPTYSPLHF
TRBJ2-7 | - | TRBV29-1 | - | CSFTGTYEQYF
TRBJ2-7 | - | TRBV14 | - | CASSHGQTYEQYF
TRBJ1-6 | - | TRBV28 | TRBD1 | CASRLGQRNSPLHF
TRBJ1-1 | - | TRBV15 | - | CATSRPGSREAFF
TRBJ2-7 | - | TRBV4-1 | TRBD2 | CASSQGLAKPNYEQYF
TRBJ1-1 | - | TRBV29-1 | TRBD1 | CSGDRGNTEAFF
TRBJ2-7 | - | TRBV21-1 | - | CASSKAGRVDEQYF
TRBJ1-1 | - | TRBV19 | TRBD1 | CASSPKQRTGLNTEAFF
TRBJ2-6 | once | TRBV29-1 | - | CSVLGGANVLTF
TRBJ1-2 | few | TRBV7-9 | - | CASRHSGGRLRAGYTF
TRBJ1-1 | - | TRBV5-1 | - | CASSFGVGNTEAFF
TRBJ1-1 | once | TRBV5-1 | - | CASSFPGLGAAFF
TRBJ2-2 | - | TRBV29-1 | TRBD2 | CSVEDRTSGGTNTGELFF
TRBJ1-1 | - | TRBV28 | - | CASTPGRMITEAFF
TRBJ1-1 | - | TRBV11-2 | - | CASSLGQTNTEAFF
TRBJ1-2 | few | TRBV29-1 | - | CSVEGSFYGYTF
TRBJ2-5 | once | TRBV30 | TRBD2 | CAYPPGGGRGTQYF
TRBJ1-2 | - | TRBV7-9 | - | CASSREDGVYYGYDTF
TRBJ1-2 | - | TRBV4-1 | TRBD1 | CASSQVGTGELYGYTF
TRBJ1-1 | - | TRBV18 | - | CASSPQTGEAFF
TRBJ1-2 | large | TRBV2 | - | CASSAAAYYGYTF
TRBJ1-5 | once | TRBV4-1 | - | CASSLVDLDGDQPQHF
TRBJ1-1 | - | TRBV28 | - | CASSLGTEAFF
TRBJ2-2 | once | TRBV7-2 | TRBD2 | CASSSRLAGGRTGELFF
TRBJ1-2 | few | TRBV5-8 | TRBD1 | CASSLGQGWYGYTF
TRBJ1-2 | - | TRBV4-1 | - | CASSQLPPLVKTHYGYTF
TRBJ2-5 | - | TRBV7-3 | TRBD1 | CASSLQPGQGETQYF
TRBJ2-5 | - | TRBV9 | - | CASSVALGGAQETQYF
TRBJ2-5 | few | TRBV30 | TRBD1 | CAWSKGQGVGQYF
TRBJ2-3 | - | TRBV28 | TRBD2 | CASSLQAGGADTQYF
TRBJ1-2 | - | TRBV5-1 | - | CASSLITGGSYGYTF